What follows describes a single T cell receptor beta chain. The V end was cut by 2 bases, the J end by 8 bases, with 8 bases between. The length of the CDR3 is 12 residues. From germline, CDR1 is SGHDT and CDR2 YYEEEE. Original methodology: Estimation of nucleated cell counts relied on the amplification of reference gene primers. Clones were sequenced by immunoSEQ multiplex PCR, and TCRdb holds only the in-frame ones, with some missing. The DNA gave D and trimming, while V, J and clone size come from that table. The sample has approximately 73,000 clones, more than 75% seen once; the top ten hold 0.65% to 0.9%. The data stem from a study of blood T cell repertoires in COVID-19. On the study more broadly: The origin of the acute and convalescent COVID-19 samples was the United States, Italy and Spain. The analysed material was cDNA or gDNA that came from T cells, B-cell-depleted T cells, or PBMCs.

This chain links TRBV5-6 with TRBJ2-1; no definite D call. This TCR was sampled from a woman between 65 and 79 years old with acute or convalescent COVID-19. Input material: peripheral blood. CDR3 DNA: TGTGCCAGCAGCTTTTGGAGCTATGAGCAGTTCTTC. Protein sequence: CASSFWSYEQFF.